These T cell receptor beta chains were read from a single sample in a study of T cells after yellow fever vaccination. TCRdb reprocessed the 5' RACE reads via MiXCR and lists one record per CDR3 protein. The repertoire holds approximately 260,000 distinct CDR3 sequences, with about 5.2% as singletons. Sequencing was performed on CD4+ T cells sorted from PBMCs, taken on the day of the yellow fever booster vaccination. These receptors were collected from a man aged 18-30 years who received the YFV17D yellow fever vaccine. The CDR3 runs from the conserved cysteine through the conserved F or W. A D gene is named only where the DNA matches it firmly. Expanded clones get a size class; other rows say once, few or many, or leave the size out.

J: TRBJ2-2
V: TRBV30
D: .
size: few
DNA: TGTGCCTGGAGTTGGTCTGGGGTGGCCGGGGAGCTGTTTTTT
CDR3: CAWSWSGVAGELFF

J: TRBJ1-2
V: TRBV5-1
D: TRBD1
size: few
DNA: TGCGCCAGCAGCACCTCTTCCGGGACAGCGTACGGCTACACCTTC
CDR3: CASSTSSGTAYGYTF

J: TRBJ1-2
V: TRBV4-3
D: .
size: few
DNA: TGCGCCAGCAGCCAAGGAAGGCAGGTCAACTATGGCTACACCTTC
CDR3: CASSQGRQVNYGYTF

J: TRBJ2-3
V: TRBV20-1
D: .
size: .
DNA: TGCAGTGCTAGTATCCCTGGCACAGATACGCAGTATTTT
CDR3: CSASIPGTDTQYF

J: TRBJ2-5
V: TRBV20-1
D: .
size: few
DNA: TGCAGTGCTAGAGGTCCGCCCGGAGAGACCCAGTACTTC
CDR3: CSARGPPGETQYF

J: TRBJ2-3
V: TRBV20-1
D: TRBD2
size: few
DNA: TGCAGTGCTAGACGAGCGGGGGCCCGGGATACGCAGTATTTT
CDR3: CSARRAGARDTQYF

J: TRBJ1-1
V: TRBV6-1
D: .
size: .
DNA: TGTGCCAGCAGTGAAAGAGGGGACACTGAAGCTTTCTTT
CDR3: CASSERGDTEAFF

J: TRBJ1-4
V: TRBV12-3/TRBV12-4
D: .
size: many
DNA: TGTGCCAGCAGTTTGACAGCAACTAATGAAAAACTGTTTTTT
CDR3: CASSLTATNEKLFF

J: TRBJ1-1
V: TRBV10-3
D: TRBD1
size: few
DNA: TGTGCCAGTATCCCCGGGACAGCGAACACTGAAGCTTTCTTT
CDR3: CASIPGTANTEAFF

J: TRBJ2-2
V: TRBV7-2
D: .
size: many
DNA: TGTGCCAGCAGCTCCCGGAACACCGGGGAGCTGTTTTTT
CDR3: CASSSRNTGELFF

J: TRBJ2-2
V: TRBV12-5
D: .
size: .
DNA: TGTGCTAGTGGTTTGCTTACGGGACACCTAACCGGGGAGCTGTTTTTT
CDR3: CASGLLTGHLTGELFF

J: TRBJ2-3
V: TRBV4-3
D: TRBD1
size: few
DNA: TGCGCCAGCAGCCAAGTGGCAGTAGGGGGCGCAGATACGCAGTATTTT
CDR3: CASSQVAVGGADTQYF

J: TRBJ2-5
V: TRBV13
D: .
size: .
DNA: TGTGCCAGCAGCTTAGAGAGGGGGACTGTCTATATCTTC
CDR3: CASSLERGTVYIF

J: TRBJ1-3
V: TRBV7-9
D: TRBD1
size: many
DNA: TGTGCCAGCAGTCACCGGGACAGGGGGAACACCATATATTTT
CDR3: CASSHRDRGNTIYF

J: TRBJ2-5
V: TRBV5-1
D: .
size: few
DNA: TGCGCCAGCAGCCCTAAGGGTTTGCTGGGCCAAGAGACCCAGTACTTC
CDR3: CASSPKGLLGQETQYF

J: TRBJ2-5
V: TRBV3-1
D: .
size: .
DNA: TGTGCCAGCAGCCCTTCGGGAATCAAAGAGACCCAGTACTTC
CDR3: CASSPSGIKETQYF

J: TRBJ1-3
V: TRBV12-3/TRBV12-4
D: .
size: many
DNA: TGTGCCAGCAGACTACAGGTGATCTCTGGAAACACCATATATTTT
CDR3: CASRLQVISGNTIYF

J: TRBJ1-5
V: TRBV6-2/TRBV6-3
D: TRBD1
size: .
DNA: TGTGCCAGCACTGGACAGGGGATGGGCAATCAGCCCCAGCATTTT
CDR3: CASTGQGMGNQPQHF

J: TRBJ1-2
V: TRBV5-4
D: TRBD1
size: few
DNA: TGTGCCAGCAGCTGGCCGGGACAGGGGGCGCATGGCTACACCTTC
CDR3: CASSWPGQGAHGYTF

J: TRBJ2-1
V: TRBV7-9
D: TRBD2
size: many
DNA: TGTGCCAGCAGCTTAGCACTAGCGGGTTCCTACAATGAGCAGTTCTTC
CDR3: CASSLALAGSYNEQFF

J: TRBJ2-3
V: TRBV5-1
D: TRBD2
size: many
DNA: TGCGCCAGCAGGGAAGCGGGGGGGGCAGATACGCAGTATTTT
CDR3: CASREAGGADTQYF

J: TRBJ1-1
V: TRBV7-9
D: TRBD1
size: many
DNA: TGTGCCAGCAGCTTAGCCGGGACAGAGACGGCTTTCTTT
CDR3: CASSLAGTETAFF

J: TRBJ2-4
V: TRBV7-2
D: .
size: many
DNA: TGTGCCAGCAGCTTAGCCGGGGAGAAAAACATTCAGTACTTC
CDR3: CASSLAGEKNIQYF

J: TRBJ2-1
V: TRBV20-1
D: TRBD2
size: few
DNA: TGCAGTGCTAGGTCAAGCGGGAGCTCCTACAATGAGCAGTTCTTC
CDR3: CSARSSGSSYNEQFF

J: TRBJ2-1
V: TRBV29-1
D: .
size: few
DNA: TGCAGCGCAGGGCTTGGGGATGAGCAGTTCTTC
CDR3: CSAGLGDEQFF

J: TRBJ2-3
V: TRBV5-1
D: .
size: .
DNA: TGCGCCAGCAGCCCGCCCTGGCCCGTGGGGATCACAGATACGCAGTATTTT
CDR3: CASSPPWPVGITDTQYF

J: TRBJ2-7
V: TRBV20-1
D: TRBD2
size: many
DNA: TGCAGTGCCGGCCCCCCCCCAGGGACTAGCGGTACCTACGAGCAGTACTTC
CDR3: CSAGPPPGTSGTYEQYF

J: TRBJ2-1
V: TRBV6-5
D: .
size: many
DNA: TGTGCCAGCAGTTACTCGAGGTCAGCAGAGCAGTTCTTC
CDR3: CASSYSRSAEQFF

J: TRBJ2-2
V: TRBV30
D: .
size: few
DNA: TGTGCCTGGAATCGCGACACCGGGGAGCTGTTTTTT
CDR3: CAWNRDTGELFF

J: TRBJ2-5
V: TRBV7-3
D: .
size: .
DNA: TGTGCCAGCAGCTCCCCGGACAGTCCTTCCCGGTACTTC
CDR3: CASSSPDSPSRYF

J: TRBJ1-6
V: TRBV27
D: TRBD1
size: few
DNA: TGTGCCAGCAGTATGCGGACAGGGGGTAATTCACCCCTCCACTTT
CDR3: CASSMRTGGNSPLHF

J: TRBJ1-4
V: TRBV7-2
D: .
size: many
DNA: TGTGCCAGCAGCCCCGACAGGTTAAATGAAAAACTGTTTTTT
CDR3: CASSPDRLNEKLFF

J: TRBJ1-1
V: TRBV5-4
D: .
size: many
DNA: TGTGCCAGCAGCCCCACGATAATGAACACTGAAGCTTTCTTT
CDR3: CASSPTIMNTEAFF

J: TRBJ2-3
V: TRBV10-3
D: TRBD2
size: .
DNA: TGTGCCATCAGCCGGGGGGACCCGGGATCAGATACGCAGTATTTT
CDR3: CAISRGDPGSDTQYF

J: TRBJ2-1
V: TRBV3-1
D: .
size: .
DNA: TGTGCCAGCAGCCAAGAAGGGGGTTTGCAGTTCTTC
CDR3: CASSQEGGLQFF

J: TRBJ1-4
V: TRBV18
D: .
size: few
DNA: TGTGCCAGCTCCTACGGGGATAATGAAAAACTGTTTTTT
CDR3: CASSYGDNEKLFF

J: TRBJ1-6
V: TRBV10-3
D: .
size: few
DNA: TGTGCCATTAGAACGAGCTCCTATAATTCACCCCTCCACTTT
CDR3: CAIRTSSYNSPLHF

J: TRBJ1-1
V: TRBV28
D: .
size: many
DNA: TGTGCCAGCAGTTTTTCCCCCAAAGGAGCTTTCTTT
CDR3: CASSFSPKGAFF

J: TRBJ1-6
V: TRBV5-1
D: .
size: few
DNA: TGCGCCAGCAGCCCGCGGTCAGAGAATTCACCCCTCCACTTT
CDR3: CASSPRSENSPLHF

J: TRBJ1-4
V: TRBV7-6
D: .
size: few
DNA: TGTGCCAGCAGCTTACGCTGGTGGTCAGCCTCAACTAATGAAAAACTGTTTTTT
CDR3: CASSLRWWSASTNEKLFF

J: TRBJ2-2
V: TRBV5-6
D: .
size: many
DNA: TGTGCCAGCAGTTGGGCCCTAGACACCGGGGAGCTGTTTTTT
CDR3: CASSWALDTGELFF

J: TRBJ2-3
V: TRBV3-1
D: .
size: many
DNA: TGTGCCAGCAGCCGTAGGCCCCGCACAGATACGCAGTATTTT
CDR3: CASSRRPRTDTQYF

J: TRBJ2-1
V: TRBV7-3
D: .
size: .
DNA: TGTGCCAGCAGCTTACTAGGGAGGTACAATGAGCAGTTCTTC
CDR3: CASSLLGRYNEQFF

J: TRBJ2-5
V: TRBV7-3
D: .
size: .
DNA: TGTGCCAGTAGCGACAGGTCCCAGGAGACCCAGTACTTC
CDR3: CASSDRSQETQYF

J: TRBJ1-1
V: TRBV7-2
D: .
size: many
DNA: TGTGCCAGCAGCTTGACTCCCGACCGCGAAGCTTTCTTT
CDR3: CASSLTPDREAFF

J: TRBJ1-1
V: TRBV5-1
D: .
size: few
DNA: TGCGCCAGCAGCTTGGCCACGGCGAGCACTGAAGCTTTCTTT
CDR3: CASSLATASTEAFF

J: TRBJ2-5
V: TRBV12-3/TRBV12-4
D: TRBD1
size: few
DNA: TGTGCCAGCAGCGGGGACAGTCAAGAGACCCAGTACTTC
CDR3: CASSGDSQETQYF

J: TRBJ2-3
V: TRBV7-7
D: .
size: .
DNA: TGTGCTAGCAGCGAGCAGGGTGCAGATACGCAGTATTTT
CDR3: CASSEQGADTQYF

J: TRBJ2-3
V: TRBV2
D: .
size: few
DNA: TGTGCCAGCAGTGCGGGGGAAGATACGCAGTATTTT
CDR3: CASSAGEDTQYF

J: TRBJ2-1
V: TRBV6-2/TRBV6-3
D: TRBD2
size: few
DNA: TGTGCCAGCAGCGGACTAGCGGGGGCCTTTAGGGAGCAGTTCTTC
CDR3: CASSGLAGAFREQFF

J: TRBJ1-2
V: TRBV6-2/TRBV6-3
D: .
size: .
DNA: TGTGCCAGCACTCAAACAGTCCGCTATGGCTACACCTTC
CDR3: CASTQTVRYGYTF

J: TRBJ2-3
V: TRBV4-3
D: .
size: many
DNA: TGCGCCAGCGGGCCCGATGGGATAGGGCAGGGAGATACGCAGTATTTT
CDR3: CASGPDGIGQGDTQYF

J: TRBJ1-1
V: TRBV6-4
D: .
size: .
DNA: TGTGCCAGCAGTGACTCGAGCGACACCAAAGCTTTCTTT
CDR3: CASSDSSDTKAFF

J: TRBJ1-4
V: TRBV20-1
D: TRBD1
size: .
DNA: TGCAGTGCAAGGGACAGGGGAAAGGTTAATGAAAAACTGTTTTTT
CDR3: CSARDRGKVNEKLFF